The 18 T cell receptor beta chains listed next were all sequenced from one sample in a study of blood T cell repertoires in COVID-19. Assay: immunoSEQ multiplex PCR; the TCRdb copy retains only in-frame clones and omits some. The table lists about 98,000 clones, 75% to 85% of them singletons, with about 24% in the top ten. Sequencing input: peripheral blood. The receptors originated from a man aged 65 to 79 with acute or convalescent COVID-19.

The V call is TRBV24-1, the J call TRBJ2-3, with 9 nucleotides matching TRBD2. Germline lookup yields CDR1 KGHDR and CDR2 SFDVKD. The V gene end was trimmed by 7 bases and the J gene end by 5 bases; junction bases not matched to a gene: 9. There are 15 residues in the CDR3. CDR3: CATRGRGLALDTQYF. As DNA, the CDR3 is TGTGCCACCAGGGGTCGCGGACTAGCGTTAGATACGCAGTATTTT.

V is TRBV9 and J is TRBJ2-4; the D is unclear. V lost 0 bases and J 0 bases, leaving 10 bases between the germline ends. Germline V lookup: CDR1 SGDLS, CDR2 YYNGEE. The CDR3 has 16 residues. The CDR3 DNA follows: TGTGCCAGCAGCGTAGGTAGAGAGATAGCCAAAAACATTCAGTACTTC. As protein: CASSVGREIAKNIQYF.

The genes are TRBV5-8 and TRBJ1-4, with D possibly matching TRBD1 (5 bases). Trimming shortened V by 4 bases and J by 8 bases, and 6 bases separated the two germline ends. The V gene's germline CDR1 is SGHTS and CDR2 YDEGEE. The CDR3 consists of 11 residues. As DNA, the CDR3 is TGTGCCAGCAGCCAGGGAGAAAAACTGTTTTTT. It encodes CASSQGEKLFF.

Comment on this clone: Sequence at one end of the junction differs from germline and may be a read error. The chain uses TRBV7-7 and TRBJ2-5; D may be TRBD1 (6 bases). Germline values: CDR1 SSHAT, CDR2 FNYEAQ (reference sequence). The CDR3 sequence is 15 residues long. CDR3 coding DNA: TGTGCTAGCAGCTTACTCGTCCAGGGGTCCGAGACCCAGTACTTC. Amino acids: CASSLLVQGSETQYF.

The genes are TRBV28 and TRBJ2-5, with D possibly being TRBD2 (7 bases). This CDR3 comprises 15 residues. Germline V gene sequence: CDR1 MDHEN, CDR2 SYDVKM. The V gene lost 4 bases and the J gene lost 0 bases, with 12 bases spanning the gap. CDR3 residues: CASSWGGQYQETQYF. CDR3 DNA: TGTGCCAGCAGTTGGGGGGGGCAGTACCAAGAGACCCAGTACTTC.

This clone was detected once. The chain employs TRBV29-1 and TRBJ1-1, with D possibly TRBD1 on 6 matching bases. Germline-derived CDR1 and CDR2 are SQVTM and ANQGSEA. The CDR3 runs to 10 residues. V was pared by 4 bases and J by 8 bases, with 8 bases between. In DNA, the CDR3 is TGCAGCGTTGGGGACATCGAAGCTTTCTTT. It encodes CSVGDIEAFF. Together with reference TRBV29-1 and TRBJ1-1, the CDR3 gives the full variable domain: SAVISQKPSRDICQRGTSLTIQCQVDSQVTMMFWYRQQPGQSLTLIATANQGSEATYESGFVIDKFPISRPNLTFSTLTVSNMSPEDSSIYLCSVGDIEAFFGQGTRLTVV.

The rearrangement links TRBV5-1 to TRBJ2-3, with a weak D call TRBD2 (5 bases). V was pared by 8 bases and J by 0 bases, with 7 bases between. Germline values: CDR1 SGHRS, CDR2 YFSETQ. The CDR3 runs to 12 residues. The CDR3 here is CASRTSTDTQYF. The CDR3 DNA reads as TGCGCCAGTCGGACTAGCACAGATACGCAGTATTTT.

This clone was picked up a small number of times. The rearrangement links TRBV2 to TRBJ1-1; the D gene is possibly TRBD1 (5 bases). V shed 6 bases and J shed 1 base, with 12 bases lying between them. The CDR3 totals 14 residues. Germline V gene data show CDR1 as SNHLY and CDR2 as FYNNEI. Written as DNA, the CDR3 is TGTGCCAGCAGGATCCAGGGAGGGAACACTGAAGCTTTCTTT. Translation: CASRIQGGNTEAFF.

The V call is TRBV12-3 or TRBV12-4, the J call TRBJ2-5; possibly TRBD2 for D (6 bases). CDR3 length: 12 amino acids. V shed 2 bases and J shed 5 bases, with 6 bases lying between them. The CDR3 DNA follows: TGTGCCAGCAGTTTAAGCGGGGAGACCCAGTACTTC. This encodes CASSLSGETQYF.

The V gene is TRBV2, the J gene TRBJ2-5, with a tentative D call TRBD2 (5 bases). The CDR3 contains 12 residues. The V gene's germline CDR1 is SNHLY and CDR2 FYNNEI. V was cut by 4 bases and J by 4 bases, with 7 bases left in between. In nucleotides, the CDR3 is TGTGCCAGCAGTGCGGGGAGAGAGACCCAGTACTTC. It yields the protein CASSAGRETQYF.

The genes are TRBV13 and TRBJ2-7; 11 nucleotides agree with TRBD2. The germline CDR1 and CDR2 sequences are PRHDT and FYEKMQ (reference sequence). The CDR3 loop spans 16 amino acids. Unmatched junction bases numbered 7, after V lost 3 bases and J lost 3 bases. The CDR3 loop is CASSLGSGRAGYEQYF. The CDR3 DNA reads TGTGCCAGCAGCTTGGGTAGCGGGAGGGCCGGCTACGAGCAGTACTTC.

This chain connects TRBV18 to TRBJ2-7, with D tentatively TRBD1 (5 bases). The CDR3 totals 17 residues. V lost 0 bases to trimming and J lost 0 bases, with 15 bases between them. Germline CDR1 reads KGHSH; CDR2 reads LQKENI. The CDR3 DNA reads TGTGCCAGCTCACCACCCTGGACGGACATCACCTCCTACGAGCAGTACTTC. This codes for CASSPPWTDITSYEQYF.

The rearrangement joins TRBV19 to TRBJ2-3; 7 nucleotides match TRBD2. The CDR3 consists of 16 residues. Unmatched junction bases numbered 8, after V lost 4 bases and J lost 1 base. From germline, CDR1 is LNHDA and CDR2 SQIVND (reference sequence). CDR3 DNA: TGTGCCAGTAGTAGGTTTGCGGGAGAGGGCACAGATACGCAGTATTTT. It is translated as CASSRFAGEGTDTQYF.

The chain couples TRBV6-2 or TRBV6-3 to TRBJ2-5, with TRBD2 matching over 10 bases. Trimming at V came to 5 bases and at J to 7 bases, leaving 7 bases not matched to a gene. Germline V gene lookup returns CDR1 MNHEY and CDR2 SVGEGT. This CDR3 contains 14 residues. Here the CDR3 DNA reads TGTGCCAGCAGTCACACTAGCGGGATGGTGACCCAGTACTTC. It codes for CASSHTSGMVTQYF.

This clone was recorded only once. The chain combines TRBV6-4 with TRBJ2-3; possible D gene TRBD2, 6 bases. Trimming took off 4 bases at V and 2 bases at J, with 13 bases between the two ends. CDR1 is MRHNA and CDR2 is SNTAGT in the germline V gene. The CDR3 consists of 15 residues. CDR3 region: CASSVDGTDTDTQYF. CDR3 sequence (DNA): TGTGCCAGCAGTGTTGACGGGACTGACACAGATACGCAGTATTTT.

The V gene is TRBV5-5, the J gene TRBJ1-2; 8 bases are shared with TRBD1. Germline CDR1 is SGHKS and CDR2 is YYEKEE (reference sequence). The V segment lost 0 bases and the J segment 4 bases; nucleotides outside the gene matches: 2. The CDR3 totals 14 residues. The CDR3 DNA is TGTGCCAGCAGCTTGGGACAGGGGCCCTATGGCTACACCTTC. Protein product: CASSLGQGPYGYTF.

The V call is TRBV6-5, the J call TRBJ2-1; weak D call: TRBD2 (6 bases). CDR1 and CDR2 (germline): MNHEY, SVGAGI. V was trimmed by 2 bases and J by 5 bases, leaving 13 bases between them. The CDR3 length is 15 residues. Here the CDR3 DNA reads TGTGCCAGCAGTTACGGGCTAGCGAACAACAATGAGCAGTTCTTC. Residues: CASSYGLANNNEQFF.

The rearrangement joins TRBV7-2 to TRBJ1-1, with D possibly matching TRBD1 (6 bases). This CDR3 is 15 amino acids long. Deletions cut 4 bases from V and 8 bases from J, with 20 bases between. Per the germline V gene, CDR1 is SGHTA and CDR2 is FQGNSA. The CDR3 nucleotides read TGTGCCAGCAGCTCTTCCAACGACAGGCCCAGAGAAGCTTTCTTT. Translating it yields CASSSSNDRPREAFF.